These 19 T cell receptor beta chains were sequenced from one sample in a study of CD8+CD57+ T cells in acquired aplastic anemia. TCR beta VDJ and CDR3 profiling used genomic DNA as template. TCRdb ran MiXCR on the reads and lists one entry per CDR3 protein. The sample carries approximately 150,000 distinct CDR3 sequences, 45% to 55% recorded once. Patients chosen for sequencing had shown CD8+CD57+ cell expansion by flow cytometry. Sequencing was carried out using sorted CD4+, CD8+, or CD8+CD57+ T cells (not recorded which) from PBMCs. The receptors come from a human donor with aplastic anemia.

At least ten counts were recorded for this clonotype. The chain recombines TRBV3-1 with TRBJ2-5; D is unclear. Between the trimmed V and J ends, which lost 0 bases and 9 bases, there was a span of 8 bases. Germline assignment: CDR1 LGHDT and CDR2 YNNKEL (reference sequence). The CDR3 contains 12 residues. The CDR3 spells CASSQEERSQYF. The CDR3 DNA is TGTGCCAGCAGCCAAGAGGAGAGGTCCCAGTACTTC.

V and J are TRBV19 and TRBJ1-5; 7 bases agree with TRBD1. Per the germline V gene, CDR1 is LNHDA and CDR2 is SQIVND (reference sequence). CDR3 size: 14 residues. V was clipped by 4 bases and J by 9 bases; unmatched bases: 9. CDR3 DNA sequence: TGTGCCAGTAGTACCGGGACAGAGGTTCCGCCCCAGCATTTT. It is translated as CASSTGTEVPPQHF.

The chain joins TRBV6-1 to TRBJ1-1; D remains unclear. V lost 8 bases, J lost 4 bases, and 14 bases lay in between. Germline CDR1 and CDR2: MNHNS and SASEGT. CDR3 length: 13 amino acids. CDR3 sequence: CASPSGRATEAFF. In nucleotides, the CDR3 is TGTGCCAGCCCCTCGGGGAGGGCCACTGAAGCTTTCTTT.

This clonotype was detected only a few times. The chain recombines TRBV4-3 with TRBJ1-4; D is unclear. CDR1 is LGHNA and CDR2 is YSLEER in the germline V gene. Trimming pared 0 bases from V and 8 bases from J, leaving 19 bases between. The CDR3 totals 17 residues. The CDR3: CASSQDPPGPFYEKLFF. For the CDR3, the DNA is TGCGCCAGCAGCCAAGATCCCCCCGGGCCCTTCTACGAAAAACTGTTTTTT.

The CDR3 nucleotides are TGTGCCACCACTTGGGGCATGAACACTGAAGCTTTCTTT. It translates to CATTWGMNTEAFF. This chain connects TRBV5-8 to TRBJ1-1, with D possibly matching TRBD1 (5 bases). This CDR3 has 13 amino acids. Trimming left V 9 bases short and J 0 bases short, with 12 bases between. The germline V gene encodes CDR1 SGHTS and CDR2 YDEGEE.

The J gene is TRBJ2-6, the V gene TRBV7-3, with D possibly being TRBD1 or TRBD2 (6 bases each). The length of the CDR3 is 17 residues. Deletions cut 3 bases from V and 5 bases from J, with 17 bases between. Germline-derived CDR1 and CDR2 are SGHTA and FQGTGA. The CDR3 reads CASSFGGGRARANVLTF. CDR3 DNA: TGTGCCAGCAGCTTCGGAGGGGGAAGGGCTCGGGCCAACGTCCTGACTTTC.

The chain uses TRBV29-1 and TRBJ2-7; no firm D call. Deletions cut 0 bases from V and 0 bases from J, with 15 bases between. Germline CDR1 is SQVTM and CDR2 is ANQGSEA. CDR3 size: 16 residues. The CDR3 sequence is CSVEDDVGGVSYEQYF. For the CDR3, the DNA is TGCAGCGTTGAAGACGACGTAGGCGGCGTCTCCTACGAGCAGTACTTC.

The CDR3 protein is CASRADTQYF. CDR3 in DNA: TGTGCCAGCAGAGCAGATACGCAGTATTTT. The chain joins TRBV9 to TRBJ2-3; no clear D. The germline V gene has CDR1 SGDLS and CDR2 YYNGEE. The CDR3 totals 10 residues. V shed 5 bases and J shed 4 bases, with 2 bases lying between them.

This chain links TRBV19 with TRBJ1-2; 8 bases fit TRBD1. V gave up 5 bases and J gave up 4 bases; unmatched junction bases: 6. The V gene's germline CDR1 is LNHDA and CDR2 SQIVND (reference sequence). CDR3 length equals 14 residues. The CDR3 DNA reads as TGTGCCAGTAGTCAAAGGACAGGGCGCTATGGCTACACCTTC. Translated: CASSQRTGRYGYTF.

This clonotype was counted many times. V gene TRBV10-3 combines with J gene TRBJ2-3; D ambiguous. From germline, CDR1 is ENHRY and CDR2 SYGVKD. The V end lost 7 bases, the J end lost 4 bases, and 6 bases lay between the germline ends. The CDR3 runs to 11 residues. CDR3 DNA sequence: TGTGCCATCACCGAAGCAGATACGCAGTATTTT. This encodes CAITEADTQYF.

This clonotype was counted a single time. At one end, the junction sequence differs from germline, possibly due to a read error. The chain has TRBV19 and TRBJ1-2; TRBD1 matches 9 bases. Germline CDR1 reads LNHDA; CDR2 reads SQIVND (reference sequence). The CDR3 extends over 20 amino acids. In nucleotides, the CDR3 is TGTGCCAGTTGTATTCTCCAGAGGGGTTTTGGGTGGACAGGGGATCGTGGCTACACCTTC. Residues: CASCILQRGFGWTGDRGYTF.

This clonotype occurred once. The chain links TRBV2 to TRBJ2-1, with TRBD1 matching over 7 bases. This CDR3 is 15 amino acids long. Germline V CDR1 and CDR2: SNHLY, FYNNEI. V dropped 6 bases and J dropped 4; count of bases not matched to a gene: 9. CDR3 in DNA: TGTGCCAGCAGCCAAGATGGACAGGTGTACAATGAGCAGTTCTTC. It translates to CASSQDGQVYNEQFF.

This clonotype was found many times. J is TRBJ2-7 and V is TRBV6-1; 7 bases align to TRBD1. Germline-derived CDR1 and CDR2 are MNHNS and SASEGT. This CDR3 is built from 15 residues. V gave up 6 bases and J gave up 3 bases; unmatched junction bases: 11. The CDR3 here is CASSSGDRVIYEQYF. In nucleotides, the CDR3 is TGTGCCAGCAGCTCCGGCGACAGGGTCATCTACGAGCAGTACTTC.

This clonotype showed up many times. V usage is TRBV7-3 and J usage is TRBJ2-1, with 9 bases lining up with TRBD1. Germline values: CDR1 SGHTA, CDR2 FQGTGA. The ends lost 4 bases at V and 5 bases at J; junction bases unmatched: 6. The CDR3 loop spans 15 amino acids. CDR3 sequence reads: CASSSWTGANNEQFF. The CDR3 bases are TGTGCCAGCAGCTCCTGGACAGGGGCGAACAATGAGCAGTTCTTC.

This clonotype was counted at least ten times. This chain joins TRBV2 and TRBJ1-2, with D maybe TRBD1 (5 bases). With 8 bases removed from V and 2 bases from J, the gap between germline ends came to 9 bases. This CDR3 region has 12 residues. Germline CDR1 SNHLY, CDR2 FYNNEI. CDR3 sequence reads: CASGGGNYGYTF. The CDR3 bases are TGTGCCAGCGGCGGGGGGAACTATGGCTACACCTTC.

In this sample, this clonotype turned up once. The chain links TRBV7-8 to TRBJ2-3, with D perhaps given as TRBD1 or TRBD2 (5 bases each). CDR3 length equals 12 residues. V lost 5 bases and J lost 6, with 9 bases in between. From germline, CDR1 is SGHVS and CDR2 FQNEAQ. Here the CDR3 DNA reads TGTGCCAGCAGCGCCTGGGGGGATACGCAGTATTTT. Translating gives CASSAWGDTQYF.

This clonotype was detected many times. The chain joins TRBV25-1 to TRBJ2-2; D gene unclear. The CDR3 covers 15 residues. Per the germline V gene, CDR1 is MGHDK and CDR2 is SYGVNS. Trimming stripped 3 bases from V and 4 bases from J, with 12 bases between. The CDR3 nucleotides are TGTGCCAGCAGTGATCTCACCGCTTTCACCGGGGAGCTGTTTTTT. Amino acids: CASSDLTAFTGELFF. Complete variable domain (other parts from reference TRBV25-1 and TRBJ2-2): EADIYQTPRYLVIGTGKKITLECSQTMGHDKMYWYQQDPGMELHLIHYSYGVNSTEKGDLSSESTVSRIRTEHFPLTLESARPSHTSQYLCASSDLTAFTGELFFGEGSRLTVL.

V gene TRBV3-1 combines with J gene TRBJ2-5, with 13 bases identical to TRBD2. The V and J ends lost 1 base and 2 bases, in that order; junction bases with no gene match: 4. CDR1 is LGHDT and CDR2 is YNNKEL in the germline V gene (reference sequence). This CDR3 has 17 residues. CDR3 sequence reads: CASSQGRTSGGQETQYF. The CDR3 DNA reads as TGTGCCAGCAGCCAAGGACGGACTAGCGGGGGACAAGAGACCCAGTACTTC.

This clonotype came up a few times. The J gene is TRBJ2-7, the V gene TRBV24-1; D is perhaps TRBD2 (7 bases). Trimming took 10 bases from V and 4 from J, leaving 19 bases between them. This CDR3 has 14 amino acids. Germline CDR1 is KGHDR and CDR2 is SFDVKD. The CDR3 bases are TGTGCCACTCCCCCCTCGGGGGGCGAGTACGAGCAGTACTTC. This sequence encodes CATPPSGGEYEQYF.